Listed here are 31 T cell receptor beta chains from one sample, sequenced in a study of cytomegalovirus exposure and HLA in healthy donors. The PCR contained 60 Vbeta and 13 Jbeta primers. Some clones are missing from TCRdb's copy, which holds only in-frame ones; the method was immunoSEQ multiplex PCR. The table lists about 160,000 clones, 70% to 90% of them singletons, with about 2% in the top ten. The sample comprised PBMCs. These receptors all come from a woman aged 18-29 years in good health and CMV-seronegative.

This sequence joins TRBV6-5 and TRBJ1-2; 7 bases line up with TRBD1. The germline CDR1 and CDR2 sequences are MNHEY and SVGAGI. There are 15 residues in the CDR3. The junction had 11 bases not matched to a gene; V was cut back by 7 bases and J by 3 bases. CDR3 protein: CASTRGTAKYYGYTF. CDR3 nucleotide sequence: TGTGCCAGCACCAGAGGGACAGCAAAATACTATGGCTACACCTTC.

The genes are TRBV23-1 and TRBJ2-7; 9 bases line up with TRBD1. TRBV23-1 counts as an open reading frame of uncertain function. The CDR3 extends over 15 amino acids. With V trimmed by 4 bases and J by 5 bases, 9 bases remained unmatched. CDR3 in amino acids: CASSRIRGQGHEQYF. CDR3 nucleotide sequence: TGCGCCAGCAGTCGGATCAGAGGACAGGGGCACGAGCAGTACTTC.

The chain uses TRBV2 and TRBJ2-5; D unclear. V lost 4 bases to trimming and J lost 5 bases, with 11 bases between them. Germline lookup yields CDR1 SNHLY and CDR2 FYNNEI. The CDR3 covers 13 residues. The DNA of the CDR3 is TGTGCCAGCAGTGTTGAGCGAAGGGAGACCCAGTACTTC. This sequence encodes CASSVERRETQYF. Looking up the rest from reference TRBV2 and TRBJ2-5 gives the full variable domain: EPEVTQTPSHQVTQMGQEVILRCVPISNHLYFYWYRQILGQKVEFLVSFYNNEISEKSEIFDDQFSVERPDGSNFTLKIRSTKLEDSAMYFCASSVERRETQYFGPGTRLLVL.

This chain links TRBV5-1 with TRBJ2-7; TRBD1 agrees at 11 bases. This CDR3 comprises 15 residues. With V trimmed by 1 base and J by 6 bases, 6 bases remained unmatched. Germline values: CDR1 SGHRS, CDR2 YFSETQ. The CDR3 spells CASSLTGTGGGEQYF. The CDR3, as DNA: TGCGCCAGCAGCTTGACCGGGACAGGGGGAGGCGAGCAGTACTTC. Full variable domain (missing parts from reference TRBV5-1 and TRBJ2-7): KAGVTQTPRYLIKTRGQQVTLSCSPISGHRSVSWYQQTPGQGLQFLFEYFSETQRNKGNFPGRFSGRQFSNSRSEMNVSTLELGDSALYLCASSLTGTGGGEQYFGPGTRLTVT.

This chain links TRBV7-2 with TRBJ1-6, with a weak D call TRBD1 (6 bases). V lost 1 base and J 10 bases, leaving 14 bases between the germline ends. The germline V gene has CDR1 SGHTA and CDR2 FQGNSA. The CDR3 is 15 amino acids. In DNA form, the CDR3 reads TGTGCCAGCAGCTTAGATGGGGGCCTCGGGTCACCCCTCCACTTT. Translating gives CASSLDGGLGSPLHF. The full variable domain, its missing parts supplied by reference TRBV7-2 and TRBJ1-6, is GAGVSQSPSNKVTEKGKDVELRCDPISGHTALYWYRQSLGQGLEFLIYFQGNSAPDKSGLPSDRFSAERTGGSVSTLTIQRTQQEDSAVYLCASSLDGGLGSPLHFGNGTRLTVT.

The chain's CDR3 is CASSNRGQHTEAFF. The CDR3 DNA reads as TGTGCCAGCAGTAACAGGGGGCAACACACTGAAGCTTTCTTT. The chain recombines TRBV6-5 with TRBJ1-1; 9 bases fit TRBD1. Germline trimming cut 5 bases from V and 3 bases from J; bases unmatched to any gene: 4. Germline V lookup: CDR1 MNHEY, CDR2 SVGAGI. The CDR3 length is 14 residues.

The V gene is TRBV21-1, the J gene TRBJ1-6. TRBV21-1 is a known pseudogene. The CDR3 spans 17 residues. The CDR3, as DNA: TGTGCCAGCAGCAAAGGCTTGGGGAGCTCCTATAATTCACCCCTCCACTTT. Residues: CASSKGLGSSYNSPLHF.

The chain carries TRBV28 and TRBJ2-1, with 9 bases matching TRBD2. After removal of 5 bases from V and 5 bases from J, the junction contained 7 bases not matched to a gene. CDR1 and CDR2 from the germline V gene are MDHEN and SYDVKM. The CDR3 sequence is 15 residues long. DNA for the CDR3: TGTGCCAGCAGTCCCCCGGCTAGCGGGGACAATGAGCAGTTCTTC. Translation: CASSPPASGDNEQFF.

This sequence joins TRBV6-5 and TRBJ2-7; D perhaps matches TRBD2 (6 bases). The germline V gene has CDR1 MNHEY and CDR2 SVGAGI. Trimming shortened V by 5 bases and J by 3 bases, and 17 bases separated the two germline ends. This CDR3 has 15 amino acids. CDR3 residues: CASSLQVGTDYEQYF. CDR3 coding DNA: TGTGCCAGCAGTCTACAGGTCGGGACTGACTACGAGCAGTACTTC.

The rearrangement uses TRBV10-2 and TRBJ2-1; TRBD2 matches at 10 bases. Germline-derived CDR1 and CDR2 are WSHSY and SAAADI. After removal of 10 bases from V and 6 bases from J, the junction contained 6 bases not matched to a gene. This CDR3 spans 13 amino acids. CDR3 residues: CATEAGGGNEQFF. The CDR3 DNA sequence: TGCGCCACCGAAGCGGGAGGGGGCAATGAGCAGTTCTTC.

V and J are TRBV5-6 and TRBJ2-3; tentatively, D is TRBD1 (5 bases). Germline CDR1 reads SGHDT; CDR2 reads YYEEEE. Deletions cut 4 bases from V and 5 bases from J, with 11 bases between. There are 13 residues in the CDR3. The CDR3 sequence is CASSPGQRDTQYF. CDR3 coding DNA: TGTGCCAGCAGCCCAGGGCAGAGAGATACGCAGTATTTT.

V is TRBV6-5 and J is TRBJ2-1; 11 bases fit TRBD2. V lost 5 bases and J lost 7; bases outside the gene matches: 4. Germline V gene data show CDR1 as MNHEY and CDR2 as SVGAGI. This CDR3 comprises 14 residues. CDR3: CASSTLAGANEQFF. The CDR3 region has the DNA TGTGCCAGCAGTACACTAGCGGGAGCTAATGAGCAGTTCTTC.

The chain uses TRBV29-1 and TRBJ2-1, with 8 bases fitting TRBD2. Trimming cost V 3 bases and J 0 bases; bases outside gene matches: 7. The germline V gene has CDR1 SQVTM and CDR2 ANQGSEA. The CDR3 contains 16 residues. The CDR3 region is CSVEGLAGSSYNEQFF. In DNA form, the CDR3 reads TGCAGCGTTGAGGGGTTAGCGGGGAGCTCCTACAATGAGCAGTTCTTC.

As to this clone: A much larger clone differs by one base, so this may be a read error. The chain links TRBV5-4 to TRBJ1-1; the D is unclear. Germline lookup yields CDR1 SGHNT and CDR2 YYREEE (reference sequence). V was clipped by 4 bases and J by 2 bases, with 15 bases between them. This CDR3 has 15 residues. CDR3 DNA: TGTGCCAGCAGCCAACTAGAGAGAGGAAACACTGAAGCTTTCTTT. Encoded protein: CASSQLERGNTEAFF.

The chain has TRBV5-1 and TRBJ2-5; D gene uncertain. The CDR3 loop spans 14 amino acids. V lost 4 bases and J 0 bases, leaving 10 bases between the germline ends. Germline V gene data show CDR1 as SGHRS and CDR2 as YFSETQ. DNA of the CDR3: TGCGCCAGCAGCCCTACAGAGCACCAAGAGACCCAGTACTTC. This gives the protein CASSPTEHQETQYF.

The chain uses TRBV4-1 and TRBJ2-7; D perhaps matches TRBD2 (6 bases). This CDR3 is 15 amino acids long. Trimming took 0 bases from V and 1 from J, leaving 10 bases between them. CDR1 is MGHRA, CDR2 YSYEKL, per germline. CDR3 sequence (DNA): TGCGCCAGCAGCCAAGATAGGCTAGCGTCCTACGAGCAGTACTTC. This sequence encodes CASSQDRLASYEQYF.

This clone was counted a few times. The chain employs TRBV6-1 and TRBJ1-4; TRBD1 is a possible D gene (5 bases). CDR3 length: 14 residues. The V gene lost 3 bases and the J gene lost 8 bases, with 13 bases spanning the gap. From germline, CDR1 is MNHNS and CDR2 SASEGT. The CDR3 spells CASSEGQGGEKLFF. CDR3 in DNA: TGTGCCAGCAGTGAGGGGCAGGGAGGAGAAAAACTGTTTTTT.

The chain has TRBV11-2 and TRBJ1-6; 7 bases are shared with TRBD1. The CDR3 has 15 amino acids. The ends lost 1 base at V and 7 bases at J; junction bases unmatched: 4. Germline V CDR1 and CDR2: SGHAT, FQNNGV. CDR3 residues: CASSLVRRGNSPLHF. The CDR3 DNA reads TGTGCCAGCAGCTTAGTACGCAGGGGGAATTCACCCCTCCACTTT.

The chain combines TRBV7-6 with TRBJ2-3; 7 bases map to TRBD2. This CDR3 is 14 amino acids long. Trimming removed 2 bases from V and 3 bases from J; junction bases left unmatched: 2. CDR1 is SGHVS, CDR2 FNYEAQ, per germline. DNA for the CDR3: TGTGCCAGCAGCTTACTAGCGGCGACAGATACGCAGTATTTT. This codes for CASSLLAATDTQYF.

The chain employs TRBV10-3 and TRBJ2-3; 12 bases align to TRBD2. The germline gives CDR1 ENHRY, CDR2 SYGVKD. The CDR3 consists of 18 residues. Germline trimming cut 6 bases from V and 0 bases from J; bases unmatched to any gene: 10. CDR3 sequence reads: CAISSTSGGPTSTDTQYF. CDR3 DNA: TGTGCCATCAGCTCGACTAGCGGGGGACCTACTAGCACAGATACGCAGTATTTT.

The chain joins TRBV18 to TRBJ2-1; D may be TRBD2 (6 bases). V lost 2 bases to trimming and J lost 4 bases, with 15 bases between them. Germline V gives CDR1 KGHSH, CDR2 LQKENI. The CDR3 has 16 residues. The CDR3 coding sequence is TGTGCCAGCTCACCAGAGGCAGCTAGCGCATACAATGAGCAGTTCTTC. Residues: CASSPEAASAYNEQFF.

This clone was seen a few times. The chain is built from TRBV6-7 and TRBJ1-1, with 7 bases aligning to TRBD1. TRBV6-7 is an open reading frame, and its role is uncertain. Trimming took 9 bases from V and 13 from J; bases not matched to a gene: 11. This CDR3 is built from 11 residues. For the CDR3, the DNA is TGTGCCAGGATAAGAGACAGGGCGGGTTTCTTT. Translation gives CARIRDRAGFF.

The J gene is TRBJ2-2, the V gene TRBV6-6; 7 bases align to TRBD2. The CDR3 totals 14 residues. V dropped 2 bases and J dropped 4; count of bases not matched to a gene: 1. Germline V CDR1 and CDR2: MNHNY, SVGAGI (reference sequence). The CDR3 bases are TGTGCCAGCAGTTACCCTAGCGGCACCGGGGAGCTGTTTTTT. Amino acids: CASSYPSGTGELFF.

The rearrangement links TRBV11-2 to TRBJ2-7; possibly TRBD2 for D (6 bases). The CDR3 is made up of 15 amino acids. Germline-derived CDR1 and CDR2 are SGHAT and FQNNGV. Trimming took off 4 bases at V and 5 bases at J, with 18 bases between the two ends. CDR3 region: CASSSPGGKFHEQYF. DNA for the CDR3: TGTGCCAGCAGCTCTCCGGGCGGGAAGTTCCACGAGCAGTACTTC.

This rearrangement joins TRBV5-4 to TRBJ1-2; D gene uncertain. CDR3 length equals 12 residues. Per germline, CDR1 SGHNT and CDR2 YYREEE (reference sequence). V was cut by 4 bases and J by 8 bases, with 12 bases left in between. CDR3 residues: CASSGPDGGYTF. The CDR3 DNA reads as TGTGCCAGCAGCGGGCCGGATGGAGGCTACACCTTC. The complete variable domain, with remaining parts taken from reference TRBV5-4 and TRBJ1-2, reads ETGVTQSPTHLIKTRGQQVTLRCSSQSGHNTVSWYQQALGQGPQFIFQYYREEENGRGNFPPRFSGLQFPNYSSELNVNALELDDSALYLCASSGPDGGYTFGSGTRLTVV.

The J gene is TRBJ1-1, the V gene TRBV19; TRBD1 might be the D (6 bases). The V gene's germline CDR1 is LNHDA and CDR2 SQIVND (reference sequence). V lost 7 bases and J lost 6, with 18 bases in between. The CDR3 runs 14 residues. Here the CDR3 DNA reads TGTGCCAGTACGAGGGCCGGGGGGGGCGCTGAAGCTTTCTTT. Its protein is CASTRAGGGAEAFF.

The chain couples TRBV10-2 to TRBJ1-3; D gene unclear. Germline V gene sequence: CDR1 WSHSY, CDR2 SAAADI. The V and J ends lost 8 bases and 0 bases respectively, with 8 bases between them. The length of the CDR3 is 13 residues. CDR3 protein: CASCESSGNTIYF. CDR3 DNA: TGCGCCAGCTGCGAGAGCTCTGGAAACACCATATATTTT.

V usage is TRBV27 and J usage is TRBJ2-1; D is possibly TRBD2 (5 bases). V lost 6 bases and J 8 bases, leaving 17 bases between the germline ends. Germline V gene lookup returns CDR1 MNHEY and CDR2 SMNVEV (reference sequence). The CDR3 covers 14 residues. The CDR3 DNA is TGTGCCAGCAGGAAGACACCCCGGCGGGATGAGCAGTTCTTC. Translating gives CASRKTPRRDEQFF.

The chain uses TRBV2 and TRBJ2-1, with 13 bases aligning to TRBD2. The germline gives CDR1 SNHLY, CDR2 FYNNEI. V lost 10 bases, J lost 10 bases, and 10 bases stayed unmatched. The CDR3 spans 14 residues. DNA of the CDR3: TGTGCCACCACACTAGCGGGAGGGCCTTACGAGCAGTTCTTC. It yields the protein CATTLAGGPYEQFF.

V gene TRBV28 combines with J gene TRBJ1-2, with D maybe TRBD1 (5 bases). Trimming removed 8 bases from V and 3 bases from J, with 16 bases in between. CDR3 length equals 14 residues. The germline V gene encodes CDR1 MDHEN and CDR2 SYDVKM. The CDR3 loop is CASSLGREYYGYTF. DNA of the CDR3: TGTGCCAGCTCCTTGGGGCGGGAGTACTATGGCTACACCTTC.

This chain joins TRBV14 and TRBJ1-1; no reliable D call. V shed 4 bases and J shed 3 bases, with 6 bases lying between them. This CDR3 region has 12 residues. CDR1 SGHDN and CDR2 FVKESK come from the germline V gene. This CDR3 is CASSPVDTEAFF. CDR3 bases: TGTGCCAGCAGCCCGGTCGACACTGAAGCTTTCTTT.